The 28 T cell receptor beta chains presented below share a single source sample, sequenced in a study of CD8+ T cells in alopecia areata. Treatment meaning: oral pan-JAK inhibitor, 5-10 mg twice daily. Extraction and reverse transcription of RNA yielded cDNA as the sequencing template. Only in-frame clones appear in the TCRdb table, and some are missing; sequencing was by immunoSEQ multiplex PCR. The sample consists of about 90,000 clones, 44% of them appearing once. The sequencing used CD8+ T cells sorted from blood, collected at week 24, from a patient treated with tofacitinib. These receptor sequences come from a human donor with alopecia areata.

V is TRBV7-8 and J is TRBJ2-1; TRBD2 matches 14 bases. This CDR3 comprises 15 residues. Looked up from germline, CDR1 is SGHVS and CDR2 is FQNEAQ. The ends lost 5 bases at V and 8 bases at J; junction bases unmatched: 5. CDR3 loop: CASSAGLAGVYEQFF. The CDR3 DNA follows: TGTGCCAGCAGCGCGGGACTAGCGGGAGTCTATGAGCAGTTCTTC.

The genes are TRBV6-5 and TRBJ2-5, with 10 bases fitting TRBD2. Germline V lookup: CDR1 MNHEY, CDR2 SVGAGI. The V and J ends lost 6 bases and 5 bases, in that order; junction bases with no gene match: 6. There are 14 residues in the CDR3. This CDR3 is CASRRLAGAETQYF. The CDR3 bases are TGTGCCAGCAGGCGGCTAGCGGGAGCTGAGACCCAGTACTTC.

The gene calls are TRBV7-9 and TRBJ2-1; D possibly corresponds to TRBD2 (6 bases). Trimming removed 1 base from V and 7 bases from J, with 8 bases in between. This CDR3 has 13 residues. Germline CDR1 reads SEHNR; CDR2 reads FQNEAQ (reference sequence). CDR3 sequence (DNA): TGTGCCAGCAGCTTAGGACTAGGGAATGAGCAGTTCTTC. Translation: CASSLGLGNEQFF.

The chain carries TRBV9 and TRBJ2-3; tentatively, D is TRBD2 (6 bases). Deletions cut 4 bases from V and 6 bases from J, with 21 bases between. The CDR3 covers 16 residues. Germline assignment: CDR1 SGDLS and CDR2 YYNGEE. CDR3 bases: TGTGCCAGCAGCCCTGGGACTGACGGAGGCGGGGATACGCAGTATTTT. It is translated as CASSPGTDGGGDTQYF.

CDR3 residues: CASSVADSGSYEQYF. The CDR3 coding sequence is TGTGCCAGCAGCGTAGCTGATAGCGGCTCCTACGAGCAGTACTTC. V is TRBV9 and J is TRBJ2-7; possibly TRBD2 for D (6 bases). Deletions cut 0 bases from V and 0 bases from J, with 10 bases between. Germline V gives CDR1 SGDLS, CDR2 YYNGEE. The CDR3 has 15 amino acids.

The chain couples TRBV7-9 to TRBJ1-2; no clear D gene. Germline CDR1 reads SEHNR; CDR2 reads FQNEAQ (reference sequence). Trimming took 6 bases from V and 4 from J, leaving 15 bases between them. The CDR3 loop spans 14 amino acids. CDR3 in DNA: TGTGCCAGCAGTCCCGTAACTTCCAGCTATGGCTACACCTTC. This codes for CASSPVTSSYGYTF.

In its sample, this clone was seen a few times. The chain employs TRBV5-1 and TRBJ2-5, with D possibly matching TRBD2 (5 bases). CDR1 SGHRS and CDR2 YFSETQ come from the germline V gene. The V and J ends lost 4 bases and 1 base respectively, with 26 bases between them. The CDR3 totals 19 residues. CDR3: CASSQLPPGSRRVQETQYF. The CDR3 DNA reads TGCGCCAGCAGCCAATTACCCCCGGGATCACGAAGGGTCCAAGAGACCCAGTACTTC.

The genes are TRBV11-2 and TRBJ2-5; D is perhaps TRBD1 (5 bases). Looked up from germline, CDR1 is SGHAT and CDR2 is FQNNGV. V gave up 1 base and J gave up 1 base, with 7 bases separating them. The CDR3 consists of 14 residues. CDR3 nucleotides: TGTGCCAGCAGCTTAGGACAGTTCCAAGAGACCCAGTACTTC. Protein product: CASSLGQFQETQYF.

This chain connects TRBV7-2 to TRBJ1-5, with 7 positions matching TRBD1. The CDR3 has 15 residues. The V segment lost 1 base and the J segment 5 bases; nucleotides outside the gene matches: 5. CDR1 and CDR2 (germline): SGHTA, FQGNSA. CDR3 sequence: CASSLGTGPHQPQHF. CDR3 coding DNA: TGTGCCAGCAGCTTAGGGACAGGTCCCCATCAGCCCCAGCATTTT.

V and J are TRBV13 and TRBJ1-1; D perhaps matches TRBD1 (6 bases). Germline CDR1 PRHDT, CDR2 FYEKMQ (reference sequence). The CDR3 loop spans 15 amino acids. V gave up 3 bases and J gave up 6 bases, with 17 bases separating them. The CDR3 sequence: CASSFSQGPGPEAFF. CDR3 in DNA: TGTGCCAGCAGCTTCTCTCAGGGGCCCGGGCCTGAAGCTTTCTTT.

The chain uses TRBV19 and TRBJ2-2; D perhaps matches TRBD2 (5 bases). With 6 bases removed from V and 5 bases from J, the gap between germline ends came to 10 bases. Germline V gene data show CDR1 as LNHDA and CDR2 as SQIVND (reference sequence). The CDR3 loop spans 13 amino acids. CDR3 region: CASRVLETGELFF. The CDR3 DNA reads TGTGCCAGTAGGGTACTAGAGACCGGGGAGCTGTTTTTT. Supplemented by reference TRBV19 and TRBJ2-2, the full variable domain reads DGGITQSPKYLFRKEGQNVTLSCEQNLNHDAMYWYRQDPGQGLRLIYYSQIVNDFQKGDIAEGYSVSREKKESFPLTVTSAQKNPTAFYLCASRVLETGELFFGEGSRLTVL.

This clone has just one count. V and J are TRBV2 and TRBJ2-1; D not certain. This CDR3 has 15 residues. CDR1 and CDR2 (germline): SNHLY, FYNNEI. Trimming removed 0 bases from V and 3 bases from J, with 9 bases in between. DNA of the CDR3: TGTGCCAGCAGTGAAGCCCCCGGCGTCTACAATGAGCAGTTCTTC. Its translation is CASSEAPGVYNEQFF.

The chain recombines TRBV4-2 with TRBJ2-3; the match to TRBD2 covers 10 bases. The trim removed 1 base at V and 7 bases at J, leaving 5 bases unmatched. The CDR3 has 15 residues. CDR1 is LGHNA, CDR2 YNFKEQ, per germline. For the CDR3, the DNA is TGTGCCAGCAGCCAAGCCTCTAGCGGGAGTTATACGCAGTATTTT. Amino acid sequence: CASSQASSGSYTQYF.

The V call is TRBV29-1, the J call TRBJ2-6, with 8 positions matching TRBD1. J lost 2 bases, V lost 3 bases, and 9 bases had no gene match. Germline CDR1 reads SQVTM; CDR2 reads ANQGSEA. The CDR3 has 17 amino acids. CDR3 region: CSVETGQADPGANVLTF. CDR3 DNA sequence: TGCAGCGTTGAGACGGGACAGGCGGACCCTGGGGCCAACGTCCTGACTTTC.

The chain's CDR3 is CASSQGSGSYEQYF. DNA for the CDR3: TGCGCCAGCAGCCAGGGGTCCGGTTCCTACGAGCAGTACTTC. The chain carries TRBV4-1 and TRBJ2-7; D is unresolved. Germline CDR1 and CDR2: MGHRA and YSYEKL. This CDR3 is 14 amino acids long. Trimming cost V 3 bases and J 1 base, with 10 bases left between them.

The CDR3 DNA is TGTGCCAGCAGTTTGGACGACCAGACCCAGTACTTC. This codes for CASSLDDQTQYF. The rearrangement joins TRBV28 to TRBJ2-5; D is unresolved. Germline lookup yields CDR1 MDHEN and CDR2 SYDVKM. CDR3 length: 12 amino acids. The V end lost 3 bases, the J end lost 6 bases, and 8 bases lay between the germline ends.

The rearrangement joins TRBV9 to TRBJ1-5, with no clear D. The CDR3 is made up of 15 amino acids. V shed 0 bases and J shed 0 bases, with 7 bases lying between them. The V gene's germline CDR1 is SGDLS and CDR2 YYNGEE. DNA for the CDR3: TGTGCCAGCAGCGTAGACGGCAGTAGCAATCAGCCCCAGCATTTT. Encoded protein: CASSVDGSSNQPQHF. Drawing the rest from reference TRBV9 and TRBJ1-5, the complete variable domain is DSGVTQTPKHLITATGQRVTLRCSPRSGDLSVYWYQQSLDQGLQFLIQYYNGEERAKGNILERFSAQQFPDLHSELNLSSLELGDSALYFCASSVDGSSNQPQHFGDGTRLSIL.

Only a few counts were recorded for this clone. This chain connects TRBV27 to TRBJ2-7; 8 nucleotides match TRBD1. Germline CDR1 is MNHEY and CDR2 is SMNVEV (reference sequence). This CDR3 is built from 17 residues. V shed 0 bases, J shed 4 bases, and the junction held 11 bases outside the gene matches. CDR3 protein: CASSLSMDRAPPYEQYF. The CDR3 region has the DNA TGTGCCAGCAGTTTATCCATGGACAGGGCACCCCCATACGAGCAGTACTTC.

This clone has just a few counts. The chain couples TRBV29-1 to TRBJ2-1; TRBD1 matches at 7 bases. With V trimmed by 4 bases and J by 2 bases, 2 bases remained unmatched. The CDR3 extends over 13 amino acids. CDR1 is SQVTM, CDR2 ANQGSEA, per germline. In nucleotides, the CDR3 is TGCAGCGTTGTAGGACAGGCCTACAATGAGCAGTTCTTC. It specifies CSVVGQAYNEQFF.

The chain links TRBV5-1 to TRBJ2-1; D is unresolved. V was cut by 0 bases and J by 2 bases, with 9 bases left in between. The CDR3 consists of 15 residues. CDR1 and CDR2 from the germline V gene are SGHRS and YFSETQ. The CDR3 nucleotides read TGCGCCAGCAGCTTGGTCGGTGGTCCCTACAATGAGCAGTTCTTC. It encodes CASSLVGGPYNEQFF.

This clone has a count of ten or more. In DNA form, the CDR3 reads TGTGCCAGCAGTGAAGAACCCGGGGAGCTGTTTTTT. Its protein is CASSEEPGELFF. The chain carries TRBV2 and TRBJ2-2; D gene unclear. The length of the CDR3 is 12 residues. Germline-derived CDR1 and CDR2 are SNHLY and FYNNEI. Trimming shortened V by 1 base and J by 6 bases, and 3 bases separated the two germline ends.

Notes on this clone: Other DNA sequences from this sample encode an identical CDR3 as well. This rearrangement joins TRBV9 to TRBJ2-7, with D perhaps matching TRBD2 (6 bases). CDR1 is SGDLS, CDR2 YYNGEE, per germline. This CDR3 is built from 12 residues. Between the trimmed V and J ends, which lost 4 bases and 4 bases, there was a span of 9 bases. The CDR3 spells CASSPGGYEQYF. For the CDR3, the DNA is TGTGCCAGCAGCCCAGGAGGGTACGAGCAGTACTTC.

This chain links TRBV27 with TRBJ2-2; 7 bases align to TRBD1. Trimming removed 6 bases from V and 1 base from J; junction bases left unmatched: 2. Germline V gene lookup returns CDR1 MNHEY and CDR2 SMNVEV (reference sequence). The length of the CDR3 is 14 residues. CDR3 in amino acids: CASSRQGNTGELFF. In nucleotides, the CDR3 is TGTGCCAGCAGCCGACAGGGGAACACCGGGGAGCTGTTTTTT.

This clone was observed a handful of times. This rearrangement joins TRBV30 to TRBJ1-2, with D unresolved. This CDR3 has 12 amino acids. V was clipped by 4 bases and J by 4 bases, with 10 bases between them. Germline V gene data show CDR1 as GTSNPN and CDR2 as SVGIG (reference sequence). The CDR3 reads CAWNGWSYGYTF. DNA for the CDR3: TGTGCCTGGAACGGCTGGTCCTATGGCTACACCTTC.

V is TRBV9 and J is TRBJ1-2, with D maybe TRBD1 (5 bases). The CDR3 consists of 12 residues. Germline lookup yields CDR1 SGDLS and CDR2 YYNGEE. V was clipped by 0 bases and J by 8 bases, with 8 bases between them. The CDR3 bases are TGTGCCAGCAGCGTAGCAGGGAACGGCTACACCTTC. This translates into CASSVAGNGYTF.

The rearrangement uses TRBV2 and TRBJ2-3, with 11 nucleotides matching TRBD2. This CDR3 spans 19 amino acids. With 8 bases clipped from V and 5 bases from J, the junction kept 21 bases outside the gene matches. Germline CDR1 is SNHLY and CDR2 is FYNNEI. CDR3 nucleotide sequence: TGTGCCAGCCACGACCCGGGACTAGCGGATGGAGGTGGGAAAGATACGCAGTATTTT. Translated, it gives CASHDPGLADGGGKDTQYF.

CDR3 protein: CSVEGDNEQFF. In DNA, the CDR3 is TGCAGCGTTGAAGGTGACAATGAGCAGTTCTTC. This chain uses TRBV29-1 with TRBJ2-1; unclear D gene. V lost 1 base and J 5 bases, leaving 3 bases between the germline ends. CDR3 size: 11 residues. CDR1 is SQVTM and CDR2 is ANQGSEA in the germline V gene.

This clone came up a few times. The chain joins TRBV2 to TRBJ2-7, with 11 positions matching TRBD2. V dropped 2 bases and J dropped 2; count of bases not matched to a gene: 2. The CDR3 spans 15 residues. CDR1 is SNHLY, CDR2 FYNNEI, per germline. CDR3 protein: CASSEISGRAYEQYF. DNA of the CDR3: TGTGCCAGCAGTGAAATTAGCGGGAGGGCCTACGAGCAGTACTTC. The full variable domain, in which reference TRBV2 and TRBJ2-7 provide the parts outside the CDR3, is EPEVTQTPSHQVTQMGQEVILRCVPISNHLYFYWYRQILGQKVEFLVSFYNNEISEKSEIFDDQFSVERPDGSNFTLKIRSTKLEDSAMYFCASSEISGRAYEQYFGPGTRLTVT.